Included here is one T cell receptor beta chain sequence, with context. The assay was immunoSEQ multiplex PCR, and TCRdb's table has in-frame clones only and misses some. The sample lists under 150,000 clones; more than 75% were seen once. The data derive from a study of cytotoxic CD8 clonotypes in ibrutinib-treated CLL. Study-level information: Response sampling took place at median 12 months of treatment, range 6 to 36.

The ends lost 5 bases at V and 1 base at J; junction bases unmatched: 5. The length of the CDR3 is 14 residues. CDR1 and CDR2 from the germline V gene are SGHVT and SQSDAQ. This TCR came from a human donor with chronic lymphocytic leukemia. This chain joins TRBV7-4 and TRBJ2-7; 7 positions match TRBD1. The sample consisted of PBMCs, taken after 36 months of ibrutinib treatment. In DNA form, the CDR3 reads TGTGCCAGCAGCCTTGGACAGGTATCCTACGAGCAGTACTTC. It specifies CASSLGQVSYEQYF.